The 8 T cell receptor beta chains given below trace back to one sample, sequenced in a study of shared clonotypes between healthy human individuals. Repertoires were generated with immunoSEQ multiplex PCR, while TCRdb's copy carries only in-frame clones and drops some. The sample has 2 million to 2.5 million clones; roughly 90% are singletons. Sequencing was carried out using naive CD4+ T cells from PBMCs. Subset specified: CD45RA+ positively selected. These receptors were taken from a man aged 18 to 29 in good health. Some clones in this sample may be carry-over from other donors' samples.

The V call is TRBV5-6, the J call TRBJ2-2; D is possibly TRBD2 (6 bases). The germline V and J ends were trimmed by 3 bases and 3 bases, with 15 bases remaining between them. Per germline, CDR1 SGHDT and CDR2 YYEEEE. This CDR3 is 16 amino acids long. The CDR3 coding sequence is TGTGCCAGCAGCTGGGGGGTGACAGTATACACCGGGGAGCTGTTTTTT. It is translated as CASSWGVTVYTGELFF.

This chain links TRBV7-9 with TRBJ1-4, with D hard to call. CDR1 SEHNR and CDR2 FQNEAQ come from the germline V gene (reference sequence). Trimming pared 5 bases from V and 0 bases from J, leaving 10 bases between. This CDR3 region has 15 residues. The CDR3 reads CASSLISATNEKLFF. The CDR3 DNA is TGTGCCAGCAGCCTCATCAGTGCAACTAATGAAAAACTGTTTTTT.

The chain is built from TRBV7-8 and TRBJ2-2; D is uncertain. V was shortened by 7 bases and J by 1 base, with 7 bases between the two germline ends. The CDR3 consists of 13 residues. Germline lookup yields CDR1 SGHVS and CDR2 FQNEAQ. This CDR3 reads CASTYLNTGELFF. CDR3 nucleotides: TGTGCCAGCACTTATCTGAACACCGGGGAGCTGTTTTTT.

The chain combines TRBV4-3 with TRBJ2-1; perhaps TRBD2 as D (6 bases). This CDR3 comprises 16 residues. V gave up 1 base and J gave up 8 bases, with 18 bases separating them. Germline loops: CDR1 LGHNA, CDR2 YSLEER. The CDR3 nucleotides are TGCGCCAGCAGCCAAGTACCGAGACTAGGAATTTATGAGCAGTTCTTC. This gives the protein CASSQVPRLGIYEQFF.

The chain is built from TRBV7-2 and TRBJ2-3; 12 nucleotides agree with TRBD2. Germline V gene lookup returns CDR1 SGHTA and CDR2 FQGNSA. V was pared by 1 base and J by 3 bases, with 5 bases of the junction left unmatched. This CDR3 comprises 17 residues. CDR3 amino acids: CASSLGLAGVGTDTQYF. CDR3 nucleotide sequence: TGTGCCAGCAGCTTAGGACTAGCGGGAGTCGGGACAGATACGCAGTATTTT.

Points on this clone: This sample also contains other DNA sequences that code for the same CDR3. DNA for the CDR3: TGTGCCAGCAGCTTAGGACAAAGCTCCTACGAGCAGTACTTC. As protein: CASSLGQSSYEQYF. The chain is built from TRBV7-9 and TRBJ2-7; D is undetermined. Germline CDR1 SEHNR, CDR2 FQNEAQ (reference sequence). CDR3 length equals 14 residues. The ends were cut back, 1 base at V and 0 bases at J, with 7 bases in the middle.

Points on this clone: This same CDR3 is encoded by further DNA sequences in the sample. This chain links TRBV28 with TRBJ1-1, with D perhaps TRBD1 (6 bases). The CDR3 runs to 14 residues. Germline V CDR1 and CDR2: MDHEN, SYDVKM. V was cut by 4 bases and J by 0 bases, with 9 bases left in between. The CDR3 DNA reads as TGTGCCAGCAGTTCAGGGGCATTGAACACTGAAGCTTTCTTT. Its protein is CASSSGALNTEAFF.

The V and J genes are TRBV11-2 and TRBJ2-1, with 10 bases aligning to TRBD2. The germline V gene encodes CDR1 SGHAT and CDR2 FQNNGV. Unmatched junction bases numbered 7, after V lost 5 bases and J lost 3 bases. The CDR3 is 16 residues long. CDR3 nucleotide sequence: TGTGCCAGCAGCCCGTCAGCTAGCGGGGGCTACAATGAGCAGTTCTTC. It specifies CASSPSASGGYNEQFF.